The clone carrying this T cell receptor (beta chain) was seen many times. The antigen is unknown. Healthy Caucasian individuals from Russia aged about 6 to 100 were enrolled as donors. The data were taken from a study of blood T cells in healthy people across ages. With a J-beta primer mix and a sample-barcoded 5' primer, a second PCR ran roughly 7 to 11 cycles. TCRdb re-analysed the 5' RACE reads in MiXCR, keeping a single row per CDR3 protein. The top ten clones hold about 11% of a sample with approximately 1.5 million distinct CDR3 sequences, about 32% of them seen once. Notes on the study in general: Considered underestimates were the diversity estimates obtained from one million T cells.

This clonotype originated in a woman aged 30 to 39 in good health. The specimen sequenced was blood.

This chain's CDR3 is CASSLEPSLQSNEQFF. DNA for the CDR3: TGCGCCAGCAGCTTGGAGCCCAGCCTCCAGTCCAATGAGCAGTTCTTC. This rearrangement joins TRBV5-1 to TRBJ2-1; no reliable D call. This CDR3 contains 16 residues. CDR1 and CDR2 (germline): SGHRS, YFSETQ. V was shortened by 0 bases and J by 6 bases, with 16 bases between the two germline ends.